This T cell receptor beta chain emerged from a study of blood T cell repertoires in COVID-19 (TCRdb year 2020). About the investigation overall: The collaborator samples originated in the United States, Italy and Spain and spanned the acute and convalescent phases of COVID-19. The dataset comprised deeply sampled blood TCRbeta repertoires from subjects exposed to, actively infected with, or recovered from COVID-19. A freely available public database, intended as a resource for researchers studying the immune response to SARS-CoV-2, is where the repertoires were released. Where available, HLA class I and class II types were obtained from metadata supplied by the sample provider rather than from assay-based typing. The prospective study material was composed of cDNA or gDNA derived from T cells, B-cell-depleted T cells, or PBMCs. Samples came from the ongoing ImmuneRACE study (first 160 participants) plus 1,254 subjects from 6 global collaborators. Nearly every sample came with metadata listing a de-identified subject ID, COVID-19 status, age in years and sex. The investigation overall reported the following: The amount of clinical and demographic metadata varied by source and participant and was provided uncurated.

The immunoSEQ Assay, a bias-controlled multiplex PCR, was used to amplify TCRbeta CDR3 regions from genomic DNA. Per the original workflow: The number of nucleated cells in each sample was estimated from the amplification of reference gene primers within the assay. To quantify the absolute abundance of each unique TCRbeta CDR3 rearrangement, sequence reads were collapsed and filtered. For each sample, productive Simpson clonality was calculated as the square root of Simpson's diversity index across productive rearrangements. TCRdb stores this immuneACCESS table with in-frame sequences only. Part of the clones is absent; in the studies checked, under half of the shortfall reflects unresolved V genes, and no reason is known for the rest. The DNA gave D and trimming, while V, J and clone size come from that table. The sample table contains over 200,000 clones; only one count was recorded for around 90% of them. 0.9% to 1% of the sample is held by the ten biggest clonotypes.

The germline V gene encodes CDR1 LGHNT and CDR2 FRNRAP. The CDR3, cysteine through phenylalanine, is 16 amino acids long. The DNA shown is the 48-base CDR3, in frame from base 1. V and J are truncated by 5 bases and 0 bases respectively, leaving an intervening sequence of 14 bases. With regard to this clone: The antigen this receptor binds is unknown. Base qualities are missing; no much larger clone stands one base away.

Samples from volunteer blood donors who had recovered from COVID-19 were contributed by a second Seattle source. The collaborating institutions used their own protocols to collect whole blood in K2EDTA tubes. For TCRbeta analysis, collaborators shipped samples as frozen whole blood, isolated PBMCs, or DNA extracted from either of those sample types. This sequence uses TRBV12-5 and TRBJ1-3, with no confidently assigned D gene. Sample: peripheral blood. The receptor's source is a woman aged 40 to 49 who had recovered from COVID-19. This receptor has the CDR3 CASGPLGAGSGNTIYF. Here is the DNA: TGTGCTAGTGGTCCCCTCGGTGCGGGCTCTGGAAACACCATATATTTT.